What follows are 28 T cell receptor beta chains derived from one specimen sequenced in a study of OX40 agonist ivuxolimab in advanced cancers. The repertoire was sequenced with immunoSEQ multiplex PCR; TCRdb's copy has only in-frame clones and lacks some. The table includes about 69,000 clones, about three quarters detected once. Material: CD4+ or CD8+ T cells sorted from blood, obtained in a trial of the OX40 agonist ivuxolimab. These receptors were collected from an adult with an advanced solid tumor such as melanoma, head and neck, liver or kidney cancer.

This clone has a single count. The CDR3 DNA reads as TGTGCCAGCAGCTTGGACCCCAAGAATGAGCAGTTCTTC. It encodes CASSLDPKNEQFF. This chain joins TRBV5-4 and TRBJ2-1, with D unresolved. CDR1 is SGHNT, CDR2 YYREEE, per germline (reference sequence). The ends were cut back, 0 bases at V and 7 bases at J, with 8 bases in the middle. The CDR3 extends over 13 amino acids.

This clone was observed once. The chain joins TRBV18 to TRBJ1-1; D not certain. The CDR3 loop spans 13 amino acids. Germline V gene data show CDR1 as KGHSH and CDR2 as LQKENI. V gave up 3 bases and J gave up 0 bases, with 5 bases separating them. CDR3 bases: TGTGCCAGCTCACCCTATTTGAACACTGAAGCTTTCTTT. This translates into CASSPYLNTEAFF.

The rearrangement uses TRBV19 and TRBJ1-3; TRBD1 matches 9 bases. The V segment lost 5 bases and the J segment 2 bases; nucleotides outside the gene matches: 4. The CDR3 runs to 15 residues. Germline CDR1 LNHDA, CDR2 SQIVND (reference sequence). Written as DNA, the CDR3 is TGTGCCAGTAGTGGGGACAGGGTCGCTGGAAACACCATATATTTT. Amino acids: CASSGDRVAGNTIYF.

This clone showed up just once. The J gene is TRBJ2-2, the V gene TRBV9; no clear D. The V end lost 3 bases, the J end lost 8 bases, and 14 bases lay between the germline ends. CDR1 SGDLS and CDR2 YYNGEE come from the germline V gene. The CDR3 consists of 14 residues. CDR3 in amino acids: CASSEEVVSGELFF. CDR3 sequence (DNA): TGTGCCAGCAGCGAAGAGGTGGTATCAGGGGAGCTGTTTTTT. Full variable domain (missing parts from reference TRBV9 and TRBJ2-2): DSGVTQTPKHLITATGQRVTLRCSPRSGDLSVYWYQQSLDQGLQFLIQYYNGEERAKGNILERFSAQQFPDLHSELNLSSLELGDSALYFCASSEEVVSGELFFGEGSRLTVL.

The chain carries TRBV10-3 and TRBJ2-7; 7 nucleotides agree with TRBD1. Looked up from germline, CDR1 is ENHRY and CDR2 is SYGVKD. CDR3 size: 14 residues. Trimming removed 0 bases from V and 6 bases from J; junction bases left unmatched: 5. This CDR3 is CAISESTGVGEQYF. CDR3 coding DNA: TGTGCCATCAGTGAGTCTACAGGGGTTGGCGAGCAGTACTTC.

The chain couples TRBV9 to TRBJ2-2; a possible D gene is TRBD2 (6 bases). The CDR3 runs to 14 residues. The germline gives CDR1 SGDLS, CDR2 YYNGEE. Trimming pared 3 bases from V and 2 bases from J, leaving 8 bases between. The CDR3 DNA reads as TGTGCCAGCAGCGCGGGACTTAACACCGGGGAGCTGTTTTTT. Protein product: CASSAGLNTGELFF.

This clone has just a few counts. The genes are TRBV13 and TRBJ2-7; D is perhaps TRBD2 (7 bases). The V gene lost 5 bases and the J gene lost 0 bases, with 20 bases spanning the gap. Per germline, CDR1 PRHDT and CDR2 FYEKMQ (reference sequence). CDR3 length: 17 residues. The CDR3: CASSPRPGGPSSYEQYF. CDR3 DNA sequence: TGTGCCAGCAGCCCGCGCCCCGGGGGGCCGAGCTCCTACGAGCAGTACTTC.

The chain links TRBV19 to TRBJ1-6; D unresolved. Germline CDR1 and CDR2: LNHDA and SQIVND (reference sequence). V shed 7 bases and J shed 5 bases, with 18 bases lying between them. CDR3 length: 16 residues. DNA of the CDR3: TGTGCCAGTAAAAATACCCGGGTCGGAGATAATTCACCCCTCCACTTT. Translated, it gives CASKNTRVGDNSPLHF.

This rearrangement joins TRBV11-1 to TRBJ2-3, with D tentatively TRBD1 or TRBD2 (6 bases each). The CDR3 length is 16 residues. Germline assignment: CDR1 SGHAT and CDR2 FQDESV (reference sequence). V was shortened by 4 bases and J by 3 bases, with 17 bases between the two germline ends. The CDR3 DNA reads TGTGCCAGCAGCTCAGAGCAAGGGGGGTATACAGATACGCAGTATTTT. Protein product: CASSSEQGGYTDTQYF.

V is TRBV7-9 and J is TRBJ2-3; D perhaps matches TRBD2 (5 bases). Germline CDR1 SEHNR, CDR2 FQNEAQ (reference sequence). The CDR3 runs 15 residues. V was shortened by 5 bases and J by 0 bases, with 12 bases between the two germline ends. CDR3 in amino acids: CASSPRETSTDTQYF. The CDR3 DNA follows: TGTGCCAGCAGCCCCCGGGAAACTAGCACAGATACGCAGTATTTT.

The gene calls are TRBV19 and TRBJ2-4, with a tentative D call TRBD1 (6 bases). The CDR3 runs 13 residues. Germline lookup yields CDR1 LNHDA and CDR2 SQIVND (reference sequence). The CDR3 reads CAAGGAGQDIQYF. The CDR3 DNA sequence: TGTGCGGCTGGGGGCGCTGGTCAGGACATTCAGTACTTC.

The chain has TRBV27 and TRBJ2-2; D is perhaps TRBD1 (6 bases). V lost 7 bases to trimming and J lost 0 bases, with 21 bases between them. This CDR3 contains 18 residues. Looked up from germline, CDR1 is MNHEY and CDR2 is SMNVEV (reference sequence). As DNA, the CDR3 is TGTGCCAGCATTTCGAGTTTCAGGGGTTTGACGAACACCGGGGAGCTGTTTTTT. Its protein is CASISSFRGLTNTGELFF.

The chain is built from TRBV5-1 and TRBJ2-7; 7 bases fit TRBD2. The CDR3 runs 15 residues. Unmatched junction bases numbered 10, after V lost 0 bases and J lost 7 bases. Germline CDR1 and CDR2: SGHRS and YFSETQ. This chain's CDR3 is CASSLAVGGAREQYF. The DNA of the CDR3 is TGCGCCAGCAGCTTGGCCGTGGGAGGGGCGAGGGAGCAGTACTTC.

This chain joins TRBV19 and TRBJ1-1; no definite D call. The CDR3 covers 15 residues. Germline V gene lookup returns CDR1 LNHDA and CDR2 SQIVND (reference sequence). Trimming shortened V by 6 bases and J by 1 base, and 15 bases separated the two germline ends. This CDR3 reads CASSEISAGNTEAFF. In DNA form, the CDR3 reads TGTGCCAGTAGCGAAATCTCGGCGGGGAACACTGAAGCTTTCTTT.

V usage is TRBV2 and J usage is TRBJ2-1, with a weak D call TRBD2 (6 bases). CDR1 SNHLY and CDR2 FYNNEI come from the germline V gene. The CDR3 length is 14 residues. V shed 9 bases and J shed 0 bases, with 12 bases lying between them. CDR3 bases: TGTGCCAGTTCGTTAGCGGTCTCCTACAATGAGCAGTTCTTC. It yields the protein CASSLAVSYNEQFF.

This clone was seen only a few times. This chain joins TRBV5-1 and TRBJ1-2, with D possibly TRBD1 on 5 matching bases. The CDR3 loop spans 14 amino acids. Germline CDR1 reads SGHRS; CDR2 reads YFSETQ. The germline V and J ends were trimmed by 4 bases and 8 bases, with 18 bases remaining between them. The CDR3 DNA sequence: TGCGCCAGCAGCCCCGGAAGGGTTGCAGGGGGCTACACCTTC. The encoded protein is CASSPGRVAGGYTF. Variable domain in full (rest from reference TRBV5-1 and TRBJ1-2): KAGVTQTPRYLIKTRGQQVTLSCSPISGHRSVSWYQQTPGQGLQFLFEYFSETQRNKGNFPGRFSGRQFSNSRSEMNVSTLELGDSALYLCASSPGRVAGGYTFGSGTRLTVV.

The count of this clone is one. The chain couples TRBV11-2 to TRBJ1-5, with D perhaps TRBD1 (6 bases). Germline V CDR1 and CDR2: SGHAT, FQNNGV. The CDR3 is 14 amino acids. Trimming took 0 bases from V and 6 from J, leaving 9 bases between them. CDR3 sequence: CASSLDWTAQPQHF. In nucleotides, the CDR3 is TGTGCCAGCAGCTTAGATTGGACAGCTCAGCCCCAGCATTTT. The full variable domain, with the rest looked up from reference TRBV11-2 and TRBJ1-5, is EAGVAQSPRYKIIEKRQSVAFWCNPISGHATLYWYQQILGQGPKLLIQFQNNGVVDDSQLPKDRFSAERLKGVDSTLKIQPAKLEDSAVYLCASSLDWTAQPQHFGDGTRLSIL.

The chain is built from TRBV7-2 and TRBJ2-4; a possible D gene is TRBD2 (6 bases). CDR1 SGHTA and CDR2 FQGNSA come from the germline V gene. Trimming took off 3 bases at V and 3 bases at J, with 9 bases between the two ends. This CDR3 is 14 amino acids long. CDR3 coding DNA: TGTGCCAGCAGCTTCGGCGGGGTCAAAAACATTCAGTACTTC. Protein sequence: CASSFGGVKNIQYF.

V is TRBV11-2 and J is TRBJ2-2; TRBD2 matches 12 bases. The germline V gene has CDR1 SGHAT and CDR2 FQNNGV. The V segment lost 5 bases and the J segment 7 bases; nucleotides outside the gene matches: 8. CDR3 length equals 16 residues. This CDR3 reads CASSPLAGGQGGELFF. In nucleotides, the CDR3 is TGTGCCAGCAGCCCTCTAGCGGGAGGGCAGGGCGGGGAGCTGTTTTTT.

This chain joins TRBV5-6 and TRBJ1-2; D is ambiguous. Looked up from germline, CDR1 is SGHDT and CDR2 is YYEEEE. V lost 0 bases, J lost 8 bases, and 11 bases lay in between. The CDR3 loop spans 13 amino acids. The CDR3 here is CASSLARRRGYTF. CDR3 nucleotide sequence: TGTGCCAGCAGCTTGGCAAGACGGCGGGGCTACACCTTC. Full variable domain (rest looked up from reference TRBV5-6 and TRBJ1-2): DAGVTQSPTHLIKTRGQQVTLRCSPKSGHDTVSWYQQALGQGPQFIFQYYEEEERQRGNFPDRFSGHQFPNYSSELNVNALLLGDSALYLCASSLARRRGYTFGSGTRLTVV.

This clone was recorded only once. The V call is TRBV18, the J call TRBJ2-2; no reliable D call. Germline V gene data show CDR1 as KGHSH and CDR2 as LQKENI. V lost 3 bases and J 8 bases, leaving 4 bases between the germline ends. The CDR3 spans 11 residues. The CDR3 is CASSPRGELFF. The CDR3 DNA follows: TGTGCCAGCTCACCGCGGGGGGAGCTGTTTTTT.

Remarks on this clone: Germline and junction disagree at one end, which may indicate a read error. Other DNA sequences from this sample encode an identical CDR3 as well. This chain joins TRBV18 and TRBJ2-3, with D hard to call. The CDR3 loop spans 13 amino acids. The germline CDR1 and CDR2 sequences are KGHSH and LQKENI. CDR3 amino acids: CASSLRGTDTQYF. For the CDR3, the DNA is TGCGCCAGCTCATTAAGGGGCACAGATACGCAGTATTTT.

This clone appeared once. CDR3 region: CASRRYTGLTGELFF. DNA of the CDR3: TGTGCCAGCAGGCGTTACACAGGCTTGACCGGGGAGCTGTTTTTT. The chain couples TRBV21-1 to TRBJ2-2; TRBD1, as called in the table, went unchecked against the DNA. TRBV21-1 is reported as a pseudogene. The CDR3 runs 15 residues.

The chain couples TRBV30 to TRBJ1-4; no reliable D call. This CDR3 spans 17 amino acids. Between the trimmed V and J ends, which lost 0 bases and 4 bases, there was a span of 18 bases. CDR1 is GTSNPN, CDR2 SVGIG, per germline (reference sequence). CDR3 region: CAWSVQYLSKVNEKLFF. The CDR3 nucleotides are TGTGCCTGGAGTGTACAATACTTGTCAAAAGTTAATGAAAAACTGTTTTTT.

This clone appeared a few times. The rearrangement uses TRBV6-1 and TRBJ1-2; possible D gene TRBD1, 5 bases. The CDR3 covers 12 residues. In germline, CDR1 is MNHNS, CDR2 SASEGT. V was shortened by 3 bases and J by 4 bases, with 6 bases between the two germline ends. CDR3: CASSEGGYGYTF. DNA of the CDR3: TGTGCCAGCAGTGAGGGGGGCTATGGCTACACCTTC.

The DNA of the CDR3 is TGTGCCAGCCTGGGGCGGGAGGGGCCCCTAGGGCAGTTCTTC. Its translation: CASLGREGPLGQFF. The chain is built from TRBV19 and TRBJ2-1; TRBD2 matches at 9 bases. This CDR3 has 14 amino acids. CDR1 is LNHDA and CDR2 is SQIVND in the germline V gene (reference sequence). Trimming cost V 9 bases and J 12 bases; bases outside gene matches: 15.

The gene calls are TRBV7-2 and TRBJ2-7; D is undetermined. Germline V gene lookup returns CDR1 SGHTA and CDR2 FQGNSA. V was shortened by 5 bases and J by 3 bases, with 5 bases between the two germline ends. There are 11 residues in the CDR3. DNA of the CDR3: TGTGCCAGCAGCGTCAACTACGAGCAGTACTTC. Protein: CASSVNYEQYF.

The CDR3 loop is CASGLAGYNEQFF. CDR3 DNA: TGCGCCAGCGGACTAGCGGGCTACAATGAGCAGTTCTTC. The V call is TRBV5-1, the J call TRBJ2-1, with 11 bases identical to TRBD2. This CDR3 is 13 amino acids long. With V trimmed by 7 bases and J by 3 bases, 0 bases remained unmatched. Germline V gives CDR1 SGHRS, CDR2 YFSETQ.